This T cell receptor (beta chain) was sequenced in a study of cytomegalovirus exposure and HLA in healthy donors. Samples came from healthy bone marrow donors. PCR involved 60 Vbeta and 13 Jbeta primers. Sequencing used immunoSEQ multiplex PCR; TCRdb keeps in-frame clones, though not all of them. Of around 110,000 clones in the sample, 80% to 85% were seen once. The CDR3 runs 13 residues. V was shortened by 4 bases and J by 2 bases, with 9 bases between the two germline ends. CDR1 and CDR2 from the germline V gene are MNHEY and SVGAGI. The chain is built from TRBV6-5 and TRBJ2-7, with TRBD1 as a possible D gene (6 bases). This clonotype was sampled from a woman aged 25 to 45 in good health and CMV-seronegative. Sequenced sample: PBMCs. The CDR3 region has the DNA TGTGCCAGCAGTTTCGAGGGGGCCTACGAGCAGTACTTC. It is translated as CASSFEGAYEQYF.